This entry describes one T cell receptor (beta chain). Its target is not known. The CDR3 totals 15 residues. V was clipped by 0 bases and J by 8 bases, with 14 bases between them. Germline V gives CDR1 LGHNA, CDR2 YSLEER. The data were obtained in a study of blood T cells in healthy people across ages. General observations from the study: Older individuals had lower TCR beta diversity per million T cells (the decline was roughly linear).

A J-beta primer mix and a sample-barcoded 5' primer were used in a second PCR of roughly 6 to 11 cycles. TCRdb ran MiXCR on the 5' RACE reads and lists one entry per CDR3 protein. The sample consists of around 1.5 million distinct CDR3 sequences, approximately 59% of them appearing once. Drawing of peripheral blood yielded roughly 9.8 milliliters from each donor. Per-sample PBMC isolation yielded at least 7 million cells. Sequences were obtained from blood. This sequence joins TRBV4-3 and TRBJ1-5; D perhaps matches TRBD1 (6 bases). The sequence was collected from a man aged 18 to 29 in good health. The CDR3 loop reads CASSQDQTPGEPQHF. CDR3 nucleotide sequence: TGCGCCAGCAGCCAAGATCAAACCCCAGGGGAGCCCCAGCATTTT.